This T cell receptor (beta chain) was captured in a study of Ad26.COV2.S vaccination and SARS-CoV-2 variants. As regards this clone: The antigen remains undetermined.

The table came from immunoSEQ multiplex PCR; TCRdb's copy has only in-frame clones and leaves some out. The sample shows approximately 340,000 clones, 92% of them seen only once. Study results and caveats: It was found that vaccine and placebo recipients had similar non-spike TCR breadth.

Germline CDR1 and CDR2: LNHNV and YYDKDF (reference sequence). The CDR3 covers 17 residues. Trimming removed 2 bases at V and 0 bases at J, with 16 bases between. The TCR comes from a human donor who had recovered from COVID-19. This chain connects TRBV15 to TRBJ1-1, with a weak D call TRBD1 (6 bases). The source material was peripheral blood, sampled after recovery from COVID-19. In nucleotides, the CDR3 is TGTGCCACCAGCAGAACTGGGGCAGGGGTCCTGAACACTGAAGCTTTCTTT. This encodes CATSRTGAGVLNTEAFF.